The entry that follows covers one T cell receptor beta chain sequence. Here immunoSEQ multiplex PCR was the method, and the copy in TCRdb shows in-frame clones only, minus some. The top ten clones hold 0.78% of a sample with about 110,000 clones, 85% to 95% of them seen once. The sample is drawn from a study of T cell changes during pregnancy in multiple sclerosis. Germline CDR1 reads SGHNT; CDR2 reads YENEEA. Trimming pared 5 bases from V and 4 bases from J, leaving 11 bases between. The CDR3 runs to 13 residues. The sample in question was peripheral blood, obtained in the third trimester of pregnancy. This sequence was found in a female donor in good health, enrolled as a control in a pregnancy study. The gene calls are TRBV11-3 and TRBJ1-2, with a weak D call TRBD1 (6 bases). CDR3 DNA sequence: TGTGCCAGCAGCCGCGGGGGGGCCTATGGCTACACCTTC. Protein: CASSRGGAYGYTF. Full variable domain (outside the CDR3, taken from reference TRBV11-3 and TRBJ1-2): EAGVVQSPRYKIIEKKQPVAFWCNPISGHNTLYWYLQNLGQGPELLIRYENEEAVDDSQLPKDRFSAERLKGVDSTLKIQPAELGDSAVYLCASSRGGAYGYTFGSGTRLTVV.